The 30 T cell receptor beta chains reported below all come from one sample, sequenced in a study of blood T cell repertoires in COVID-19. Profiling relied on immunoSEQ multiplex PCR, and the TCRdb table lists in-frame clones only, not all of them. Among approximately 260,000 clones listed, 80% to 90% were seen once. The specimen sequenced was peripheral blood. All receptors derive from a woman in her thirties or forties who had recovered from COVID-19.

The rearrangement uses TRBV6-5 and TRBJ1-2; D gene ambiguous. V lost 6 bases and J 1 base, leaving 12 bases between the germline ends. CDR3 size: 14 residues. Per germline, CDR1 MNHEY and CDR2 SVGAGI. Here the CDR3 reads CASRSSLNNYGYTF. In DNA, the CDR3 is TGTGCCAGCAGGTCCTCCTTAAATAACTATGGCTACACCTTC.

The chain carries TRBV4-2 and TRBJ2-1, with 7 positions matching TRBD2. The CDR3 contains 16 residues. Trimming cost V 1 base and J 4 bases; bases outside gene matches: 7. The germline V gene has CDR1 LGHNA and CDR2 YNFKEQ. CDR3 residues: CASSQVGGGSYNEQFF. The CDR3 coding sequence is TGTGCCAGCAGCCAAGTTGGCGGGGGTTCGTACAATGAGCAGTTCTTC.

This chain uses TRBV11-3 with TRBJ1-6; 9 nucleotides agree with TRBD1. The CDR3 is 14 residues long. Per germline, CDR1 SGHNT and CDR2 YENEEA. V lost 5 bases and J lost 7; bases outside the gene matches: 3. The CDR3 DNA follows: TGTGCCAGCAGCCAGGGACAGGGAAATTCACCCCTCCACTTT. Translation gives CASSQGQGNSPLHF.

V usage is TRBV19 and J usage is TRBJ2-1; 12 bases match TRBD2. The CDR3 has 16 residues. The V gene end was trimmed by 5 bases and the J gene end by 0 bases; junction bases not matched to a gene: 2. Per germline, CDR1 LNHDA and CDR2 SQIVND (reference sequence). The CDR3 loop is CASSETSGSSYNEQFF. Written as DNA, the CDR3 is TGTGCCAGTAGTGAGACTAGCGGGAGCTCCTACAATGAGCAGTTCTTC.

This clone has only a few counts. The chain carries TRBV12-3 or TRBV12-4 and TRBJ1-3; perhaps TRBD1 as D (6 bases). The CDR3 has 13 amino acids. Between the trimmed V and J ends, which lost 2 bases and 5 bases, there was a span of 7 bases. The CDR3 nucleotides are TGTGCCAGCAGTTTACAGGGGAGAAACACCATATATTTT. Translating gives CASSLQGRNTIYF.

CDR3 sequence reads: CASKELDREDTQYF. For the CDR3, the DNA is TGTGCCAGCAAGGAATTGGACAGGGAGGATACGCAGTATTTT. The chain couples TRBV2 to TRBJ2-3, with 8 bases lining up with TRBD1. Germline V gene sequence: CDR1 SNHLY, CDR2 FYNNEI. The CDR3 runs to 14 residues. The V and J ends lost 7 bases and 6 bases, in that order; junction bases with no gene match: 9.

This rearrangement joins TRBV9 to TRBJ2-1, with 10 bases fitting TRBD1. CDR1 and CDR2 (germline): SGDLS, YYNGEE. The V segment lost 3 bases and the J segment 4 bases; nucleotides outside the gene matches: 7. The CDR3 is 16 residues long. CDR3 DNA sequence: TGTGCCAGCAGCGACCCGGGACAGGGGATATACAATGAGCAGTTCTTC. Amino acid sequence: CASSDPGQGIYNEQFF. The full variable domain, with the rest looked up from reference TRBV9 and TRBJ2-1, is DSGVTQTPKHLITATGQRVTLRCSPRSGDLSVYWYQQSLDQGLQFLIQYYNGEERAKGNILERFSAQQFPDLHSELNLSSLELGDSALYFCASSDPGQGIYNEQFFGPGTRLTVL.

The V gene is TRBV9, the J gene TRBJ2-7; a possible D gene is TRBD2 (6 bases). In germline, CDR1 is SGDLS, CDR2 YYNGEE. The CDR3 is made up of 15 amino acids. V lost 0 bases to trimming and J lost 5 bases, with 15 bases between them. This CDR3 is CASSVGGGRGNEQYV. The CDR3 DNA reads as TGTGCCAGCAGCGTAGGTGGAGGGAGAGGCAACGAGCAGTACGTC.

The rearrangement uses TRBV5-4 and TRBJ1-3, with D unclear. Between the trimmed V and J ends, which lost 5 bases and 0 bases, there was a span of 12 bases. Germline lookup yields CDR1 SGHNT and CDR2 YYREEE (reference sequence). CDR3 length: 15 residues. CDR3 in amino acids: CASSLGPSSGNTIYF. The DNA of the CDR3 is TGTGCCAGCAGTCTGGGCCCGAGCTCTGGAAACACCATATATTTT.

This chain links TRBV11-2 with TRBJ2-5; tentative D call: TRBD2 (5 bases). CDR3 length: 14 residues. Germline CDR1 is SGHAT and CDR2 is FQNNGV. The V gene lost 5 bases and the J gene lost 3 bases, with 13 bases spanning the gap. CDR3 bases: TGTGCCAGCAGCCCGGTTGGAGGAGAAGAGACCCAGTACTTC. It codes for CASSPVGGEETQYF.

The chain is built from TRBV21-1 and TRBJ2-6; the table assigns TRBD2, which was not confirmed against the DNA. TRBV21-1 is listed as a pseudogene. The CDR3 has 16 amino acids. Here the CDR3 reads CASSKVTSSGANVLTF. The CDR3 region has the DNA TGTGCCAGCAGCAAAGTTACTAGCTCTGGGGCCAACGTCCTGACTTTC.

The chain carries TRBV18 and TRBJ2-3; 9 positions agree with TRBD2. This CDR3 region has 16 residues. Germline V CDR1 and CDR2: KGHSH, LQKENI. J gave up 5 bases and V 2 bases, and 8 bases lay outside the gene matches. CDR3 loop: CASSPKAGGPKDTQYF. The CDR3 nucleotides are TGTGCCAGCTCACCAAAGGCGGGAGGGCCTAAAGATACGCAGTATTTT.

The chain links TRBV7-2 to TRBJ1-1, with a tentative D call TRBD1 (5 bases). There are 13 residues in the CDR3. Germline-derived CDR1 and CDR2 are SGHTA and FQGNSA. V lost 5 bases, J lost 5 bases, and 12 bases lay in between. The CDR3 sequence is CASSLRVGTEAFF. CDR3 DNA: TGTGCCAGCAGCCTCAGGGTAGGAACTGAAGCTTTCTTT.

The chain uses TRBV4-2 and TRBJ1-2; tentative D call: TRBD1 (5 bases). Trimming stripped 3 bases from V and 3 bases from J, with 11 bases between. In germline, CDR1 is LGHNA, CDR2 YNFKEQ. This CDR3 spans 14 amino acids. CDR3 loop: CASSQGTGDYGYTF. The DNA of the CDR3 is TGTGCCAGCAGCCAGGGGACTGGGGACTATGGCTACACCTTC.

The genes are TRBV7-9 and TRBJ2-1, with D tentatively TRBD1 (5 bases). The germline V gene has CDR1 SEHNR and CDR2 FQNEAQ (reference sequence). This CDR3 is built from 14 residues. V dropped 5 bases and J dropped 7 bases, with 15 bases sitting between them. CDR3 in amino acids: CASSKDTDRNEQFF. In nucleotides, the CDR3 is TGTGCCAGCAGCAAGGACACGGATCGGAATGAGCAGTTCTTC. Together with reference TRBV7-9 and TRBJ2-1, the CDR3 gives the full variable domain: DTGVSQNPRHKITKRGQNVTFRCDPISEHNRLYWYRQTLGQGPEFLTYFQNEAQLEKSRLLSDRFSAERPKGSFSTLEIQRTEQGDSAMYLCASSKDTDRNEQFFGPGTRLTVL.

The rearrangement uses TRBV12-5 and TRBJ2-5; 7 bases are a match to TRBD2. V lost 5 bases and J lost 2; bases outside the gene matches: 23. This CDR3 spans 20 amino acids. The germline CDR1 and CDR2 sequences are LGHNT and FRNRAP. CDR3 in DNA: TGTGCTAGTGGTGCACCCTTTGACCCACTGAGTAGCGGGTATCAAGAGACCCAGTACTTC. It translates to CASGAPFDPLSSGYQETQYF.

This sequence joins TRBV19 and TRBJ2-7; a weak D match, TRBD1 (5 bases). Germline loops: CDR1 LNHDA, CDR2 SQIVND (reference sequence). CDR3 size: 15 residues. With 5 bases removed from V and 7 bases from J, the gap between germline ends came to 21 bases. The CDR3 bases are TGTGCCAGTAGTCCCCGTGCGTTTGGGGCCGTGGAGCAGTACTTC. Its protein is CASSPRAFGAVEQYF.

DNA for the CDR3: TGTGCCAGCAGGTGGAGCTCCTACGAGCAGTACTTC. Translated: CASRWSSYEQYF. The J gene is TRBJ2-7, the V gene TRBV2; no clear D. There are 12 residues in the CDR3. Trimming took off 6 bases at V and 0 bases at J, with 6 bases between the two ends. Looked up from germline, CDR1 is SNHLY and CDR2 is FYNNEI.

V is TRBV9 and J is TRBJ2-5; 10 bases fit TRBD2. V lost 0 bases, J lost 3 bases, and 2 bases stayed unmatched. Germline CDR1 reads SGDLS; CDR2 reads YYNGEE. The CDR3 has 15 residues. In DNA, the CDR3 is TGTGCCAGCAGCGTAGAGGGACTAGCGAAAGAGACCCAGTACTTC. It yields the protein CASSVEGLAKETQYF.

The chain couples TRBV6-5 to TRBJ2-5, with D maybe TRBD1 (5 bases). The ends were cut back, 0 bases at V and 7 bases at J, with 12 bases in the middle. The germline V gene encodes CDR1 MNHEY and CDR2 SVGAGI. The CDR3 consists of 14 residues. The CDR3 DNA is TGTGCCAGCAGTTACTCGGAAGGGGTAGGGACCCAGTACTTC. Amino acids: CASSYSEGVGTQYF.

This clone was counted between two and nine times. The chain carries TRBV5-1 and TRBJ2-3; D might be TRBD2 (6 bases). CDR1 and CDR2 (germline): SGHRS, YFSETQ. V was cut by 4 bases and J by 11 bases, with 20 bases left in between. CDR3 length: 14 residues. The CDR3 loop reads CASSPLRTTEGQYF. In DNA, the CDR3 is TGCGCCAGCAGCCCGCTAAGGACTACGGAGGGGCAGTATTTT. The full variable domain, rest sourced from reference TRBV5-1 and TRBJ2-3, is KAGVTQTPRYLIKTRGQQVTLSCSPISGHRSVSWYQQTPGQGLQFLFEYFSETQRNKGNFPGRFSGRQFSNSRSEMNVSTLELGDSALYLCASSPLRTTEGQYFGPGTRLTVL.

The genes are TRBV27 and TRBJ1-1; D is possibly TRBD1 (6 bases). Trimming took off 3 bases at V and 1 base at J, with 9 bases between the two ends. Per the germline V gene, CDR1 is MNHEY and CDR2 is SMNVEV (reference sequence). The CDR3 loop spans 14 amino acids. This CDR3 is CASSFWGRNTEAFF. CDR3 sequence (DNA): TGTGCCAGCAGTTTTTGGGGGCGGAACACTGAAGCTTTCTTT.

This chain joins TRBV7-9 and TRBJ2-2; D is unresolved. Trimming removed 0 bases at V and 0 bases at J, with 8 bases between. The germline V gene has CDR1 SEHNR and CDR2 FQNEAQ (reference sequence). This CDR3 spans 16 amino acids. This chain's CDR3 is CASSLALTANTGELFF. For the CDR3, the DNA is TGTGCCAGCAGCTTAGCGCTTACAGCGAACACCGGGGAGCTGTTTTTT.

The chain uses TRBV15 and TRBJ2-2; tentative D call: TRBD2 (6 bases). V lost 5 bases, J lost 2 bases, and 12 bases lay in between. The CDR3 is made up of 15 amino acids. Germline V gene sequence: CDR1 LNHNV, CDR2 YYDKDF (reference sequence). The CDR3 region is CATSLGLPNTGELFF. DNA of the CDR3: TGTGCCACCAGCTTGGGACTTCCAAACACCGGGGAGCTGTTTTTT.

The CDR3 DNA reads TGTGCCAGCACCAGGGACTCACGCACAGATACGCAGTATTTT. Its protein is CASTRDSRTDTQYF. The chain links TRBV27 to TRBJ2-3; a weak D match, TRBD2 (6 bases). The V end lost 7 bases, the J end lost 1 base, and 12 bases lay between the germline ends. The length of the CDR3 is 14 residues. Germline lookup yields CDR1 MNHEY and CDR2 SMNVEV (reference sequence).

The chain combines TRBV12-5 with TRBJ1-1; D uncertain. CDR3 length: 14 residues. V was pared by 6 bases and J by 4 bases, with 15 bases between. Germline lookup yields CDR1 LGHNT and CDR2 FRNRAP. As DNA, the CDR3 is TGTGCTAGTGGCTCACTAGTCAGGAGCACTGAAGCTTTCTTT. This sequence encodes CASGSLVRSTEAFF. Drawing the rest from reference TRBV12-5 and TRBJ1-1, the complete variable domain is DARVTQTPRHKVTEMGQEVTMRCQPILGHNTVFWYRQTMMQGLELLAYFRNRAPLDDSGMPKDRFSAEMPDATLATLKIQPSEPRDSAVYFCASGSLVRSTEAFFGQGTRLTVV.

This sequence joins TRBV5-4 and TRBJ2-2; 7 positions agree with TRBD2. The CDR3 covers 15 residues. V was clipped by 7 bases and J by 5 bases; unmatched bases: 11. From germline, CDR1 is SGHNT and CDR2 YYREEE (reference sequence). As DNA, the CDR3 is TGTGCCAGCCGAAAGGGAGGACTAGAAACCGGGGAGCTGTTTTTT. It specifies CASRKGGLETGELFF.

The rearrangement uses TRBV5-1 and TRBJ2-1; D may be TRBD1 (6 bases). The CDR3 extends over 15 amino acids. Trimming removed 1 base at V and 0 bases at J, with 8 bases between. Germline V lookup: CDR1 SGHRS, CDR2 YFSETQ. Here the CDR3 DNA reads TGCGCCAGCAGCTTGACAGGGTTCTCCTACAATGAGCAGTTCTTC. Residues: CASSLTGFSYNEQFF.

The chain is built from TRBV6-1 and TRBJ1-4; no clear D. The length of the CDR3 is 15 residues. Germline V CDR1 and CDR2: MNHNS, SASEGT. Trimming shortened V by 3 bases and J by 1 base, and 9 bases separated the two germline ends. The CDR3 is CASSDYGRTNEKLFF. The DNA of the CDR3 is TGTGCCAGCAGTGATTACGGGAGAACTAATGAAAAACTGTTTTTT.

The V call is TRBV5-5, the J call TRBJ2-7, with 7 bases identical to TRBD2. The germline V gene has CDR1 SGHKS and CDR2 YYEKEE (reference sequence). The CDR3 has 13 amino acids. Unmatched junction bases numbered 11, after V lost 7 bases and J lost 7 bases. DNA of the CDR3: TGTGCCAGCCGCCAAACGTGGGGGGGTGAGCAGTACGTC. Its protein is CASRQTWGGEQYV.